The sequence of this TCR beta chain was determined in a study of T cell repertoires in cytomegalovirus infection. Whole-study context: It was the public TCR beta signatures that indicated both CMV infection and matching HLA type. Study-wide results and caveats: Of the TCR beta families, the public ones yielded a cumulative frequency that identified carriers of CMV plus the relevant HLA.

The CDR3 totals 11 residues. Trimming took off 5 bases at V and 7 bases at J, with 8 bases between the two ends. The germline V gene has CDR1 SGHTA and CDR2 FQGNSA. TCRdb recomputed calls from the reads with MiXCR, one row per CDR3 protein. The repertoire holds some 900,000 distinct CDR3 sequences, with 30% to 35% as singletons. This clonotype was seen ten or more times. Its target is unknown. Here the sequenced sample was cultured CD8+ T cells from PBMCs, taken from culture after CMV antigen stimulation. The sequence was obtained from a human donor in good health (CMV status not recorded). Some clones in this sample may be carry-over from other donors' samples. The rearrangement uses TRBV7-2 and TRBJ1-1; D gene ambiguous. The chain's CDR3 is CASSNRVEAFF. The CDR3 coding sequence is TGTGCCAGCAGCAACCGTGTTGAAGCTTTCTTT.